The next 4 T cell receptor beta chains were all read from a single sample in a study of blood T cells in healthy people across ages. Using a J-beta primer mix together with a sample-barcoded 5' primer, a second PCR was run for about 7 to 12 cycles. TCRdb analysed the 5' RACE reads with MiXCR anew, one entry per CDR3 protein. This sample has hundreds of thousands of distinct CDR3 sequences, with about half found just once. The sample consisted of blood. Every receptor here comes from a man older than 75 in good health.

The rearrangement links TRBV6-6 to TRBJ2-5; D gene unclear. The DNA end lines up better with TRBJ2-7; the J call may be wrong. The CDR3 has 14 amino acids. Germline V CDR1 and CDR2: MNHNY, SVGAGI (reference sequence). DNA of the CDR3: TGTGCCAGCAGTTTTGCCCAACAAACCTACGAGCAGTACTTC. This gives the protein CASSFAQQTYEQYF.

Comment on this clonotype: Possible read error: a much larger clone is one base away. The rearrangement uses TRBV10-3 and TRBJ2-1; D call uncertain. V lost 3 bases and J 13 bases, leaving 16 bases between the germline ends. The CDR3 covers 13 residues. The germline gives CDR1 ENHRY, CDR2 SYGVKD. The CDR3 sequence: CAISESPSRTQFF. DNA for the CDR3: TGTGCCATCAGTGAATCCCCTTCTCGGACCCAGTTCTTC.

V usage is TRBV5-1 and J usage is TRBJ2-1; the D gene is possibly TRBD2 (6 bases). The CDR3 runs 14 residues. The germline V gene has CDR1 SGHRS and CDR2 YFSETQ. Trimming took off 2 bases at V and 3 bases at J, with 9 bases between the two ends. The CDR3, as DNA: TGCGCCAGCAGCTTACTGACTAGCTACAATGAGCAGTTCTTC. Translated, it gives CASSLLTSYNEQFF.

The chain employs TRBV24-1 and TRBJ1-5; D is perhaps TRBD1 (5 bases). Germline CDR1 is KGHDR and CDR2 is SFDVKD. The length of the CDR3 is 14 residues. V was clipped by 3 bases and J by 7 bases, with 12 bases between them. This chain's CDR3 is CATSDGGGEQPQHF. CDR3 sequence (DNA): TGTGCCACCAGTGATGGGGGGGGGGAACAGCCCCAGCATTTT.